Detailed here is one T cell receptor beta chain. Its cognate antigen is unknown. One end of the junction fails to match germline, which may point to a read error. Amplification of the TCR beta CDR3 regions used RNA transcripts (as template). Following a first-round RT-PCR that used HTBI primers, a second-round multiplex PCR was carried out. MiXCR, run by TCRdb on the multiplex PCR reads, gives a single entry per CDR3 protein. The table has about 740,000 distinct CDR3 sequences, roughly 40% seen once. These data are taken from a study of Graves' ophthalmopathy and Graves' hyperthyroidism. Someone took the PBMCs out of more than 8.5 ml of fresh peripheral blood. Germline CDR1 and CDR2: DFQATT and SNEGSKA (reference sequence). CDR3 length: 13 residues. General study findings and limits: Cross-validated, the 13-signature model showed 87.88%/81.08% sensitivity/specificity, and 80%/75% in the test set.

The chain recombines TRBV20-1 with TRBJ1-5; no reliable D call. Sequenced: peripheral blood. The sequence came from an adult man with Graves' ophthalmopathy. As DNA, the CDR3 is TGCAGTGTTAGACGTACTCCGAATCAGCCCCAGCATTTT. As protein: CSVRRTPNQPQHF.